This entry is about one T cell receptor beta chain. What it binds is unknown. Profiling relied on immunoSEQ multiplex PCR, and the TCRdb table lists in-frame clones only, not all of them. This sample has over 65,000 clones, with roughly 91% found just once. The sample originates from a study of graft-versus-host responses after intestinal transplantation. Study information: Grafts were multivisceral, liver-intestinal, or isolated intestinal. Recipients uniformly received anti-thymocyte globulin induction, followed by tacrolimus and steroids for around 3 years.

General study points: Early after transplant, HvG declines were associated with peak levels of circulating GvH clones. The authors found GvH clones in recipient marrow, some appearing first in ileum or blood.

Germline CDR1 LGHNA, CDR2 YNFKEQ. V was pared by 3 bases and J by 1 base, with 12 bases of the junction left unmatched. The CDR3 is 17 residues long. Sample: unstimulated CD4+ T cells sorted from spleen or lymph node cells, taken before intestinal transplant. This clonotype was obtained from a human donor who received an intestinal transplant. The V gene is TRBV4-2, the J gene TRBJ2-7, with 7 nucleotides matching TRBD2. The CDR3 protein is CASSQGEAGTTSYEQYF. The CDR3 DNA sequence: TGTGCCAGCAGCCAGGGGGAAGCGGGGACCACGTCCTACGAGCAGTACTTC.